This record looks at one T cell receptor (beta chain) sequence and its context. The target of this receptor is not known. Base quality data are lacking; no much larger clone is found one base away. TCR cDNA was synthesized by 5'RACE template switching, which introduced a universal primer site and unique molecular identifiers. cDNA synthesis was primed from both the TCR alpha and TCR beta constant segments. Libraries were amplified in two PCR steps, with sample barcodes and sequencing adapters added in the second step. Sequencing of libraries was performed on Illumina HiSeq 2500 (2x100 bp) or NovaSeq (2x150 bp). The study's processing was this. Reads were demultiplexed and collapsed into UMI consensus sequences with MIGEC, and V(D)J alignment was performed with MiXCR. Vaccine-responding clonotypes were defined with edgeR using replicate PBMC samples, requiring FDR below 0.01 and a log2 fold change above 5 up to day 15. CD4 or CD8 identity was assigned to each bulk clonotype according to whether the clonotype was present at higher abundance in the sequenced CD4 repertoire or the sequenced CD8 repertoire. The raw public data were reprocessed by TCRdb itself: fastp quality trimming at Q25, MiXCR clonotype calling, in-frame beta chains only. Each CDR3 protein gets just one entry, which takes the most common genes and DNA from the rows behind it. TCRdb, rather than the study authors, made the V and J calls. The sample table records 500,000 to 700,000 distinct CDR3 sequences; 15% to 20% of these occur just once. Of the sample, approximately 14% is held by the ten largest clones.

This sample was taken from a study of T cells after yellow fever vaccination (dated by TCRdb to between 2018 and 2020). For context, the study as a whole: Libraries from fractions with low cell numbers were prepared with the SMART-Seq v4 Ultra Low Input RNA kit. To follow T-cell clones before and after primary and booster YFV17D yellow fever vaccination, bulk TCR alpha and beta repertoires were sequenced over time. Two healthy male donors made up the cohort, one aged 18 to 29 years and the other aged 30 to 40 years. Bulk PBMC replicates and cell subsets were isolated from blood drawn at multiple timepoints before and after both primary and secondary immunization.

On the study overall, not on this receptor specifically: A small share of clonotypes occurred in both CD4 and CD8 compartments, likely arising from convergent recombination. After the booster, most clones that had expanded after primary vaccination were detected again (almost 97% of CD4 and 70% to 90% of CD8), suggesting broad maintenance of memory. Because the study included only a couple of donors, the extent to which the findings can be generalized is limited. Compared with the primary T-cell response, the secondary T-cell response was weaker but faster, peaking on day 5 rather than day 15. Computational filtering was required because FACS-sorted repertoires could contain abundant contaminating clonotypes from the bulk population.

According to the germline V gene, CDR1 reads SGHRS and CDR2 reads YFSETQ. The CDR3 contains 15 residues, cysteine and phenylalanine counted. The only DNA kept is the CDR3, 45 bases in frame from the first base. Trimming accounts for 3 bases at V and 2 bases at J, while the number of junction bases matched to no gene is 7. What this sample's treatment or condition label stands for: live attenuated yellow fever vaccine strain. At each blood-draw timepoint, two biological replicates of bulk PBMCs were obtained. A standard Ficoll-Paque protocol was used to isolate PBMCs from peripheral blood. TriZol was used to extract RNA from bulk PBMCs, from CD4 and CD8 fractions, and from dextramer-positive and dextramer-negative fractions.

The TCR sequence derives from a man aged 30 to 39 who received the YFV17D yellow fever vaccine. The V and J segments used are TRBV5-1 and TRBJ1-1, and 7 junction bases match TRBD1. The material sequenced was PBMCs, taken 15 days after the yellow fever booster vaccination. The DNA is TGCGCCAGCAGCTGGATTAGGACAGGTAACACTGAAGCTTTCTTT. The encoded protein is CASSWIRTGNTEAFF.